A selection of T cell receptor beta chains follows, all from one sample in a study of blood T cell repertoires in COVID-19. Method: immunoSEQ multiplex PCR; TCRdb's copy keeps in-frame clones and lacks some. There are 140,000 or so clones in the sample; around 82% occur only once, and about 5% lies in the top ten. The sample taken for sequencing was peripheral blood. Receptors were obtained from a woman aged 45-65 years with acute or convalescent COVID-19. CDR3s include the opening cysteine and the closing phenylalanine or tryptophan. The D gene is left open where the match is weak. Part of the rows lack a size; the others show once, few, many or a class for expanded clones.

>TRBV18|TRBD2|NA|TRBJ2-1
CASSSSGGKIDEQFF
TGTGCCAGCTCCTCGAGCGGGGGTAAGATAGATGAGCAGTTCTTC
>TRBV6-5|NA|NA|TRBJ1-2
CASNAPEGVYGYTF
TGTGCCAGCAACGCCCCCGAGGGAGTCTATGGCTACACCTTC
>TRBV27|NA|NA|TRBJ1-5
CASSLTGGSQPQHF
TGTGCCAGCAGTTTAACGGGAGGAAGTCAGCCCCAGCATTTT
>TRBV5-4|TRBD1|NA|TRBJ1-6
CASSYTGTGHNSPLHF
TGTGCCAGCAGCTACACCGGGACAGGGCATAATTCACCCCTCCACTTT
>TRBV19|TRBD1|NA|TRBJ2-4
CASSEGQGTMAKNIQYF
TGTGCCAGTAGTGAGGGACAGGGGACTATGGCCAAAAACATTCAGTACTTC
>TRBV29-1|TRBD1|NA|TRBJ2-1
CSARGGQVNEQFF
TGCAGCGCCCGAGGGGGACAGGTCAATGAGCAGTTCTTC
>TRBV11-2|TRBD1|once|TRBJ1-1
CASSWGQGTEAFF
TGTGCCAGCAGCTGGGGACAGGGAACTGAAGCTTTCTTT
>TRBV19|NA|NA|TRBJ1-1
CASSILPAGWVNTEAFF
TGTGCCAGTAGTATATTACCAGCCGGGTGGGTGAACACTGAAGCTTTCTTT
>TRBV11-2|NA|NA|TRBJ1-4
CAARDNEKLFF
TGTGCCGCGAGGGATAATGAAAAACTGTTTTTT
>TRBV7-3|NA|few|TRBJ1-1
CASSLTEVSSEAFF
TGTGCCAGCAGCTTAACGGAGGTGTCCAGTGAAGCTTTCTTT
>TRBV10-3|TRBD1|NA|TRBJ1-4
CAISRGDRENEKLFF
TGTGCCATCAGCCGAGGGGACAGGGAGAATGAAAAACTGTTTTTT
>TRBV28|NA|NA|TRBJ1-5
CASTSIWYQPQHF
TGTGCCAGCACCTCTATATGGTATCAGCCCCAGCATTTT
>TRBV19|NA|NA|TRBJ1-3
CATSRGNTIYF
TGTGCCACCTCAAGGGGGAACACCATATATTTT
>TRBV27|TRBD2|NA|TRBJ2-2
CASRPSGLRNTGELFF
TGTGCCAGCAGACCTAGCGGACTAAGAAACACCGGGGAGCTGTTTTTT
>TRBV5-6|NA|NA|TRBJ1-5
CASSFFSGSNQPQHF
TGTGCCAGCAGCTTTTTTTCAGGGAGCAATCAGCCCCAGCATTTT
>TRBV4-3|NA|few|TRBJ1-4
CASSRRGQPNEKLFF
TGCGCCAGCAGCCGACGAGGACAGCCCAATGAAAAACTGTTTTTT
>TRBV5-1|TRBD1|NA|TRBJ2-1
CASRKGQGEDEQFF
TGCGCCAGCAGGAAGGGACAGGGGGAGGATGAGCAGTTCTTC
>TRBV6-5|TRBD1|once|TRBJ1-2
CASSWDRLNYGYTF
TGTGCCAGCAGTTGGGACAGGCTTAACTATGGCTACACCTTC
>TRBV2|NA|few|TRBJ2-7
CASSDVQSYEQYF
TGTGCCAGCAGTGATGTTCAGTCCTACGAGCAGTACTTC
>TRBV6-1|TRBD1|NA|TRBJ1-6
CASSEPRGTGNSPLHF
TGTGCCAGCAGTGAACCCCGAGGGACAGGTAATTCACCCCTCCACTTT
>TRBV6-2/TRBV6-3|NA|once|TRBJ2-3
CASSYPGLLGTDTQYF
TGTGCCAGCAGTTACCCGGGACTGTTGGGGACAGATACGCAGTATTTT
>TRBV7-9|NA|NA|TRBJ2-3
CASSFNGGRDTQYF
TGTGCCAGCAGCTTCAACGGGGGTAGAGATACGCAGTATTTT
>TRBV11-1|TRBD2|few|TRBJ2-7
CASSLAAMGGIDYEQYF
TGTGCCAGCAGCTTAGCGGCGATGGGAGGGATAGACTACGAGCAGTACTTC
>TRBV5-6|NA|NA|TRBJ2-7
CASSLPGTSYEQYF
TGTGCCAGCAGCCTACCCGGTACCTCCTACGAGCAGTACTTC
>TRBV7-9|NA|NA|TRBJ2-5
CASSLGVGQETQYF
TGTGCCAGCAGCTTAGGCGTCGGCCAAGAGACCCAGTACTTC
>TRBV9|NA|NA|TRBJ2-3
CASSLRTSTSTDTQYF
TGTGCCAGCAGCCTCCGGACTTCGACTAGCACAGATACGCAGTATTTT
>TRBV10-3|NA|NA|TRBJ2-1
CAISGGELLEQFF
TGTGCCATCAGTGGGGGGGAACTCCTGGAGCAGTTCTTC
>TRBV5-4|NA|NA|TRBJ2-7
CASSLDILAGRPYF
TGTGCCAGCAGCCTGGATATATTGGCAGGGCGACCGTACTTC
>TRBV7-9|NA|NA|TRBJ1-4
CASSPSGLLGEKLFF
TGTGCCAGCAGCCCATCAGGACTCCTTGGGGAAAAACTGTTTTTT
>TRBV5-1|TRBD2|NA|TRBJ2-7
CASSLSGLATPTYEQYF
TGCGCCAGCAGCTTGTCTGGACTAGCTACACCCACCTACGAGCAGTACTTC
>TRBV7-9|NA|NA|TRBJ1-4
CASSANLGGEKLFF
TGTGCCAGCAGCGCCAACCTGGGCGGGGAAAAACTGTTTTTT
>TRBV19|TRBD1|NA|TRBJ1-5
CAGGTGGVQPQHF
TGTGCCGGGGGGACAGGGGGCGTCCAGCCCCAGCATTTT
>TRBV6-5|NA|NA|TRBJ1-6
CASRRTDRTDSPLHF
TGTGCCAGCAGAAGGACAGACAGGACGGATTCACCCCTCCACTTT
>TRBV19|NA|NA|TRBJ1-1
CASSNPRRPNTEAFF
TGTGCCAGTAGTAACCCACGGAGACCGAACACTGAAGCTTTCTTT
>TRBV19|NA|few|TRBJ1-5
CASSMGQIYSNQPQHF
TGTGCCAGTAGTATGGGGCAGATCTATAGCAATCAGCCCCAGCATTTT
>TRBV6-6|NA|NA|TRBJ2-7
CASSYSGQYEQYF
TGTGCCAGCAGTTACTCGGGCCAATACGAGCAGTACTTC
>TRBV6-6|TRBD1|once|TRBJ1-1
CATSIQDRGNTEAFF
TGTGCCACCTCAATCCAGGACAGGGGGAACACTGAAGCTTTCTTT
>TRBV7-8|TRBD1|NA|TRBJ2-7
CASSHGDSYEQYF
TGTGCCAGCAGCCACGGGGACAGCTACGAGCAGTACTTC
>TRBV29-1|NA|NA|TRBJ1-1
CSVGGTEAFF
TGCAGCGTGGGTGGGACAGAAGCTTTCTTT
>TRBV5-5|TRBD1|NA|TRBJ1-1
CASSWDRTTEAFF
TGTGCCAGCAGCTGGGACAGGACCACTGAAGCTTTCTTT
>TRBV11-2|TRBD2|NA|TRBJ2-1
CASSGGRGGSYNEQFF
TGTGCCAGCAGCGGCGGGCGGGGGGGCTCCTACAATGAGCAGTTCTTC
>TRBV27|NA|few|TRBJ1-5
CASSKDRNQPQHF
TGTGCCAGCAGTAAAGACAGGAATCAGCCCCAGCATTTT
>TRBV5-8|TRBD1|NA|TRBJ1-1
CASSQRQGEVSGLQAFF
TGTGCCAGCAGCCAGAGACAGGGCGAAGTTTCTGGGCTTCAAGCTTTCTTT
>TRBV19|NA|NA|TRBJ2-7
CASSAGSSYEQYF
TGTGCCAGCTCGGCGGGGAGCTCCTACGAGCAGTACTTC
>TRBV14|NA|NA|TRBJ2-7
CASSQETAEWRPYEQYF
TGTGCCAGCAGCCAAGAAACGGCGGAATGGCGCCCCTACGAGCAGTACTTC
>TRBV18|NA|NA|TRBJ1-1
CASSQSPLNTEAFF
TGTGCCAGCTCCCAAAGCCCCCTGAACACTGAAGCTTTCTTT
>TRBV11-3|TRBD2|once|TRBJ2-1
CASSLDGSGGWYEQFF
TGTGCCAGCAGCTTAGACGGTAGCGGGGGTTGGTATGAGCAGTTCTTC
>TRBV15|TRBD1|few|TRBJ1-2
CATSQGDYGYTF
TGTGCCACCAGCCAGGGGGACTATGGCTACACCTTC
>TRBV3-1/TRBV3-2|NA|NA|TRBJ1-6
CASSRGPLPNNSPLHF
TGTGCCAGCAGTCGAGGCCCACTCCCCAATAATTCACCCCTCCACTTT
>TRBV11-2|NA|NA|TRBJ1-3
CASSLLTLLSTSSGNTIYF
TGTGCCAGCAGCTTACTAACCCTTCTTTCAACGAGCTCTGGAAACACCATATATTTT
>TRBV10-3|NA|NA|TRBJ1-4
CAISERQEVEKLFF
TGTGCCATCAGTGAGCGACAGGAGGTTGAAAAACTGTTTTTT
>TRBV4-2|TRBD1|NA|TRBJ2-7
CASSQGRQGYEQYF
TGTGCCAGCAGCCAAGGGCGACAGGGCTACGAGCAGTACTTC